This TCR beta chain was obtained from a study of CD4 T cells in relation to SARS-CoV-2 and coronaviruses. Overall study results and limits: Samples before the pandemic and after infection were not matched within any donor. Roughly 65% of donors had memory CD4+ clonotypes crossrecognizing SARS-CoV-2 and common cold coronavirus spike.

The CDR3 spans 14 residues. V lost 8 bases and J 8 bases, leaving 18 bases between the germline ends. Germline values: CDR1 MNHEY, CDR2 SVGAGI. TCRdb's table, derived via immunoSEQ multiplex PCR, lists solely in-frame clones and lacks some. The sample includes around 29,000 clones, 76% seen only once; the top ten take roughly 15%. On this clone: Its antigen remains unknown.

CD4+ T cells from unexposed donors were obtained before the COVID-19 pandemic (2011-2018). After roughly ten days of culture, CD4+ T cells were isolated. Unexposed-donor CD4+ T cells were probed with SARS-CoV-2 S/N and four cold-coronavirus spikes, cells permitting. Cultures held 1.5 million to 2.5 million PBMCs per well with around 10 IU/ml IL-2. This clonotype was sampled from a human donor in good health. This chain joins TRBV6-5 and TRBJ1-4; maybe TRBD1 (5 bases). The specimen was CD4+ T cells from PBMCs, cultured in vitro. CDR3 amino acids: CASGLGGDGEKLFF. The CDR3 DNA is TGTGCCAGCGGCCTGGGAGGGGATGGAGAAAAACTGTTTTTT.